This T cell receptor (beta chain) was observed in a study of graft-versus-host responses after intestinal transplantation. Across the whole study: All recipients were given anti-thymocyte globulin induction, and tacrolimus and steroids were then administered for three to four years.

As for this clone: The target antigen is unknown.

Assay used: immunoSEQ multiplex PCR; TCRdb lists only in-frame clones, some missing. The repertoire consists of approximately 75,000 clones, with about 90% occurring once and the leading ten covering roughly 3.9%. CDR3 size: 15 residues. After removal of 1 base from V and 6 bases from J, the junction contained 6 bases not matched to a gene. Germline V gene lookup returns CDR1 SGHTA and CDR2 FQGNSA. The V gene is TRBV7-2, the J gene TRBJ2-1; 7 bases fit TRBD2. The source material was unstimulated CD8+ T cells sorted from spleen or lymph node cells, sampled before transplant. The clonotype was recovered from a human donor who was the organ donor for an intestinal transplant. The CDR3 region is CASSLEERGGNEQFF. Here the CDR3 DNA reads TGTGCCAGCAGCTTAGAGGAGCGGGGTGGCAATGAGCAGTTCTTC.